Listed here are 10 T cell receptor beta chains from one sample, sequenced in a study of human T cells and chemical hapten exposure. Time point given: patch test 3, about 24 weeks after DPC sensitization. Described treatment: therapeutic diphenylcyclopropenone sensitization with weekly scalp DPC. TCRdb reanalysed the RACE reads using MiXCR and keeps one entry per CDR3 protein. The repertoire holds roughly 200,000 distinct CDR3 sequences, with under 30% as singletons. Material: whole blood, obtained in connection with sensitization to the hapten diphenylcyclopropenone (DPC). The receptors stem from a woman in her thirties or forties with alopecia areata. Some clones in this sample may be carry-over from other donors' samples.

This chain links TRBV5-6 with TRBJ2-7; D is perhaps TRBD1 (5 bases). Germline V CDR1 and CDR2: SGHDT, YYEEEE. The V end lost 2 bases, the J end lost 6 bases, and 12 bases lay between the germline ends. The CDR3 loop spans 13 amino acids. The CDR3 DNA reads TGTGCCAGCAGCTTTGGTCAGGGTAGCGAGCAGTACTTC. It translates to CASSFGQGSEQYF.

This rearrangement joins TRBV27 to TRBJ2-7; D tentatively reads TRBD1 or TRBD2 (5 bases each). Germline loops: CDR1 MNHEY, CDR2 SMNVEV (reference sequence). V was pared by 8 bases and J by 2 bases, with 19 bases between. This CDR3 has 15 amino acids. Here the CDR3 DNA reads TGTGCCAGCGTAGTCAGGGCGGGTGGCCCCTACGAGCAGTACTTC. Protein sequence: CASVVRAGGPYEQYF.

The chain uses TRBV20-1 and TRBJ2-3; D call uncertain. The CDR3 has 11 amino acids. V was trimmed by 4 bases and J by 4 bases, leaving 6 bases between them. Germline loops: CDR1 DFQATT, CDR2 SNEGSKA (reference sequence). CDR3 nucleotide sequence: TGCAGTGCTATTGGGGCAGATACGCAGTATTTT. Its protein product is CSAIGADTQYF.

Only a few counts were recorded for this clonotype. The chain is built from TRBV6-4 and TRBJ2-1; 13 bases line up with TRBD2. The trim removed 8 bases at V and 3 bases at J, leaving 4 bases unmatched. There are 15 residues in the CDR3. The germline CDR1 and CDR2 sequences are MRHNA and SNTAGT. The CDR3 DNA reads as TGTGCCAGCGGGACTAGCGGGACAGACTACAATGAGCAGTTCTTC. The encoded protein is CASGTSGTDYNEQFF.

This clonotype was found a few times. V gene TRBV27 combines with J gene TRBJ1-1; no firm D call. The CDR3 runs to 13 residues. V shed 0 bases and J shed 11 bases, with 13 bases lying between them. Germline V lookup: CDR1 MNHEY, CDR2 SMNVEV (reference sequence). The CDR3 loop is CASSLSRVGRAFF. The CDR3 DNA reads TGTGCCAGCAGTTTATCTAGAGTGGGGAGGGCTTTCTTT.

Only a few counts were recorded for this clonotype. The chain uses TRBV3-1 and TRBJ1-5; 8 bases are a match to TRBD1. J lost 1 base, V lost 5 bases, and 7 bases had no gene match. Germline V gives CDR1 LGHDT, CDR2 YNNKEL (reference sequence). CDR3 size: 16 residues. The CDR3 coding sequence is TGTGCCAGCAGCTATGGGACAGGTGAAAGCAATCAGCCCCAGCATTTT. It yields the protein CASSYGTGESNQPQHF.

In this sample, this clonotype turned up a few times. The rearrangement uses TRBV28 and TRBJ2-7, with D possibly called TRBD1 or TRBD2 (6 bases each). The CDR3 is 14 amino acids. Deletions cut 6 bases from V and 0 bases from J, with 12 bases between. The germline V gene encodes CDR1 MDHEN and CDR2 SYDVKM. CDR3 DNA: TGTGCCAGCAGACGAGGGGGGACCTCCTACGAGCAGTACTTC. It yields the protein CASRRGGTSYEQYF.

The J gene is TRBJ2-1, the V gene TRBV5-6; D unresolved. The CDR3 is made up of 15 amino acids. Trimming left V 5 bases short and J 1 base short, with 13 bases between. Looked up from germline, CDR1 is SGHDT and CDR2 is YYEEEE. The CDR3: CASSPSSWSYNEQFF. In nucleotides, the CDR3 is TGTGCCAGCAGTCCGTCCTCCTGGTCCTACAATGAGCAGTTCTTC. The full variable domain, its missing parts supplied by reference TRBV5-6 and TRBJ2-1, is DAGVTQSPTHLIKTRGQQVTLRCSPKSGHDTVSWYQQALGQGPQFIFQYYEEEERQRGNFPDRFSGHQFPNYSSELNVNALLLGDSALYLCASSPSSWSYNEQFFGPGTRLTVL.

This clonotype has just a few counts. The chain carries TRBV7-2 and TRBJ1-1; D not resolved. Between the trimmed V and J ends, which lost 3 bases and 3 bases, there was a span of 8 bases. CDR3 length: 13 residues. In germline, CDR1 is SGHTA, CDR2 FQGNSA. CDR3 in amino acids: CASSFTPDTEAFF. The DNA for the CDR3 is TGTGCCAGCAGCTTCACCCCAGACACTGAAGCTTTCTTT. The entire variable domain, with the rest obtained from reference TRBV7-2 and TRBJ1-1, is as follows: GAGVSQSPSNKVTEKGKDVELRCDPISGHTALYWYRQSLGQGLEFLIYFQGNSAPDKSGLPSDRFSAERTGGSVSTLTIQRTQQEDSAVYLCASSFTPDTEAFFGQGTRLTVV.

The chain employs TRBV10-3 and TRBJ2-2, with D hard to call. The CDR3 covers 11 residues. V was trimmed by 4 bases and J by 4 bases, leaving 1 base between them. CDR1 and CDR2 from the germline V gene are ENHRY and SYGVKD. CDR3 DNA: TGTGCCATCAGTGTCACCGGGGAGCTGTTTTTT. Protein: CAISVTGELFF.